One sample yielded the 5 T cell receptor beta chains listed below, sequenced in a study of vaccination effects on CD4 cells after COVID-19. In the ViraFEST assay, antigen-specific CD4+ clonotypes were identified by expansion after peptide-pool stimulation. On day 10 of culture, CD4+ T cells were separated out. Each participant received a vaccine that was either BNT162b2 or mRNA-1273, given as two doses. No antigen is known for these receptors. Assay used: immunoSEQ multiplex PCR; TCRdb lists only in-frame clones, some missing. The table lists approximately 65,000 clones, 70% to 85% of them singletons. The sample consisted of CD4+ T cells from PBMCs cultured with HCoV-229E spike peptides, taken after COVID-19 vaccination. All receptors come from a human donor who received a COVID-19 vaccine.

V gene TRBV5-6 combines with J gene TRBJ1-2; D may be TRBD1 (6 bases). Per germline, CDR1 SGHDT and CDR2 YYEEEE. V lost 2 bases to trimming and J lost 5 bases, with 10 bases between them. The CDR3 runs to 13 residues. The CDR3: CASSFGQGYGYTF. CDR3 sequence (DNA): TGTGCCAGCAGCTTTGGCCAGGGGTATGGCTACACCTTC.

This clone was seen a handful of times. This sequence joins TRBV7-2 and TRBJ1-3; D is uncertain. V was shortened by 5 bases and J by 1 base, with 15 bases between the two germline ends. The length of the CDR3 is 16 residues. Per germline, CDR1 SGHTA and CDR2 FQGNSA. Here the CDR3 reads CASSGQGMRSGNTIYF. In DNA, the CDR3 is TGTGCCAGCAGCGGCCAAGGAATGAGGTCTGGAAACACCATATATTTT. Combining the CDR3 with reference TRBV7-2 and TRBJ1-3 gives the whole variable domain GAGVSQSPSNKVTEKGKDVELRCDPISGHTALYWYRQSLGQGLEFLIYFQGNSAPDKSGLPSDRFSAERTGGSVSTLTIQRTQQEDSAVYLCASSGQGMRSGNTIYFGEGSWLTVV.

DNA of the CDR3: TGCGCCAGCAGCTCCGGACAGGGTCCAAACATTCAGTACTTC. Translated: CASSSGQGPNIQYF. This sequence joins TRBV5-1 and TRBJ2-4, with TRBD1 matching over 8 bases. The V gene's germline CDR1 is SGHRS and CDR2 YFSETQ. V was clipped by 3 bases and J by 6 bases; unmatched bases: 5. This CDR3 contains 14 residues.

V usage is TRBV7-3 and J usage is TRBJ1-2; D may be TRBD1 (5 bases). The CDR3 loop spans 13 amino acids. Germline CDR1 is SGHTA and CDR2 is FQGTGA. V gave up 3 bases and J gave up 5 bases, with 10 bases separating them. The DNA for the CDR3 is TGTGCCAGCAGCTTTCCGGGGGTGTATGGCTACACCTTC. Translated: CASSFPGVYGYTF.

The chain has TRBV6-2 or TRBV6-3 and TRBJ1-5; unclear D gene. CDR3 size: 13 residues. V dropped 3 bases and J dropped 0 bases, with 3 bases sitting between them. The germline V gene has CDR1 MNHEY and CDR2 SVGEGT. Written as DNA, the CDR3 is TGTGCCAGCAGTTATACTAGCAATCAGCCCCAGCATTTT. Translation gives CASSYTSNQPQHF.